The rows below give T cell receptor beta chains drawn from one sample of a study of T cell responses to AZD1222 COVID-19 vaccine. Using immunoSEQ multiplex PCR, the repertoire was profiled, and TCRdb retains in-frame clones only, with some absent. The data show roughly 72,000 clones, 85% seen once. Material: peripheral blood, obtained on day 0 of AZD1222 vaccination. These receptors originate from an adult in good health. The CDR3 runs from the conserved cysteine through the conserved F or W. D genes are given only for firm matches. The size entry is marked missing in some rows and otherwise reads once, few, many or a size class.

length: 15
D: .
V: TRBV11-2
J: TRBJ2-5
size: .
CDR3: CASSLYRFVQETQYF
DNA: TGTGCCAGCAGCTTATACCGCTTCGTCCAAGAGACCCAGTACTTC

length: 17
D: .
V: TRBV24-1
J: TRBJ2-2
size: few
CDR3: CASFLGSAGQGTGELFF
DNA: TGTGCCTCCTTTTTGGGTTCGGCGGGGCAGGGGACCGGGGAGCTGTTTTTT

length: 12
D: .
V: TRBV10-3
J: TRBJ1-1
size: .
CDR3: CAIRDTNTEAFF
DNA: TGTGCCATCAGAGACACGAACACTGAAGCTTTCTTT

length: 14
D: TRBD2
V: TRBV19
J: TRBJ2-3
size: .
CDR3: CASSPGLARDTQYF
DNA: TGTGCCAGTAGTCCCGGACTAGCGAGAGATACGCAGTATTTT

length: 14
D: .
V: TRBV21-1
J: TRBJ1-2
size: .
CDR3: CAKKGGHLNYGYTF
DNA: TGTGCCAAAAAGGGGGGACACCTGAACTATGGCTACACCTTC

length: 15
D: TRBD2
V: TRBV6-1
J: TRBJ2-3
size: many
CDR3: CASSEGSGGSDTQYF
DNA: TGTGCCAGCAGTGAGGGTAGCGGGGGTTCAGATACGCAGTATTTT

length: 13
D: .
V: TRBV12-3/TRBV12-4
J: TRBJ2-5
size: .
CDR3: CASTPGPGETQYF
DNA: TGTGCCAGCACTCCCGGTCCCGGGGAGACCCAGTACTTC

length: 10
D: .
V: TRBV30
J: TRBJ1-2
size: few
CDR3: CAWRRGSYTF
DNA: TGTGCCTGGAGGAGGGGGAGCTACACCTTC

length: 13
D: .
V: TRBV15
J: TRBJ2-3
size: .
CDR3: CATSRDRTDTQYF
DNA: TGTGCCACCAGCAGAGATAGGACAGATACGCAGTATTTT

length: 14
D: TRBD1
V: TRBV5-1
J: TRBJ2-5
size: .
CDR3: CASSAQGGQVAQYF
DNA: TGCGCCAGCAGCGCACAGGGGGGTCAAGTGGCCCAGTACTTC

length: 19
D: TRBD2
V: TRBV27
J: TRBJ2-1
size: .
CDR3: CASSLSGTSGRSSYNEQFF
DNA: TGTGCCAGCAGTTTATCGGGGACTAGCGGGAGGAGCTCCTACAATGAGCAGTTCTTC

length: 13
D: .
V: TRBV7-2
J: TRBJ1-2
size: few
CDR3: CASSLGNRYGYTF
DNA: TGTGCCAGCAGCTTAGGAAATCGCTATGGCTACACCTTC

length: 14
D: .
V: TRBV11-1
J: TRBJ2-7
size: .
CDR3: CASSFIRDMNEQYF
DNA: TGTGCCAGCAGCTTCATCCGGGACATGAACGAGCAGTACTTC

length: 15
D: .
V: TRBV6-5
J: TRBJ2-7
size: .
CDR3: CASSYSLRTASEQYF
DNA: TGTGCCAGCAGTTACTCACTCCGGACAGCGAGCGAGCAGTACTTC

length: 14
D: .
V: TRBV29-1
J: TRBJ2-6
size: .
CDR3: CSVEDPSGANVLTF
DNA: TGCAGCGTTGAAGATCCCTCTGGGGCCAACGTCCTGACTTTC

length: 13
D: .
V: TRBV19
J: TRBJ1-2
size: .
CDR3: CASNSPGNYGYTF
DNA: TGTGCCAGTAATTCGCCAGGGAACTATGGCTACACCTTC

length: 13
D: .
V: TRBV19
J: TRBJ2-1
size: .
CDR3: CASSSWGGNEQFF
DNA: TGTGCCAGTAGTTCGTGGGGTGGCAATGAGCAGTTCTTC

length: 16
D: TRBD1
V: TRBV27
J: TRBJ1-5
size: .
CDR3: CASSPNRGSSNQPQHF
DNA: TGTGCCAGCAGTCCTAACAGGGGTAGTAGCAATCAGCCCCAGCATTTT

length: 15
D: .
V: TRBV29-1
J: TRBJ2-1
size: .
CDR3: CSVRNLRTPAGEQFF
DNA: TGCAGCGTCCGCAATCTCCGGACTCCTGCGGGGGAGCAGTTCTTC

length: 15
D: .
V: TRBV5-8
J: TRBJ1-4
size: .
CDR3: CASSLVLAGYEKLFF
DNA: TGTGCCAGCAGCCTCGTCCTTGCCGGTTACGAAAAACTGTTTTTT

length: 14
D: .
V: TRBV6-5
J: TRBJ2-1
size: once
CDR3: CASGGRASYNEQFF
DNA: TGTGCCAGCGGGGGGCGGGCCTCCTACAATGAGCAGTTCTTC

length: 16
D: .
V: TRBV27
J: TRBJ1-6
size: few
CDR3: CASSWGGGRNNSPLHF
DNA: TGTGCCAGCAGTTGGGGTGGGGGTCGAAATAATTCACCCCTCCACTTT

length: 13
D: .
V: TRBV3-1/TRBV3-2
J: TRBJ2-7
size: .
CDR3: CASSRNLGAEQYF
DNA: TGTGCCAGCAGCCGTAACTTGGGGGCCGAGCAGTACTTC

length: 13
D: TRBD1
V: TRBV27
J: TRBJ2-7
size: .
CDR3: CASSLWTGDEQYF
DNA: TGTGCCAGCAGTTTATGGACAGGGGACGAGCAGTACTTC

length: 13
D: .
V: TRBV6-5
J: TRBJ1-2
size: .
CDR3: CALLIQVPEGYTF
DNA: TGTGCCTTGTTAATACAGGTCCCGGAGGGCTACACCTTC

length: 20
D: TRBD2
V: TRBV27
J: TRBJ2-1
size: .
CDR3: CASPPPRLAGGPAAYNEQFF
DNA: TGTGCCAGCCCCCCCCCTCGACTAGCGGGAGGGCCCGCGGCTTACAATGAGCAGTTCTTC

length: 12
D: .
V: TRBV6-6
J: TRBJ2-3
size: .
CDR3: CASSYNQDTQYF
DNA: TGTGCCAGCAGCTACAACCAAGATACGCAGTATTTT